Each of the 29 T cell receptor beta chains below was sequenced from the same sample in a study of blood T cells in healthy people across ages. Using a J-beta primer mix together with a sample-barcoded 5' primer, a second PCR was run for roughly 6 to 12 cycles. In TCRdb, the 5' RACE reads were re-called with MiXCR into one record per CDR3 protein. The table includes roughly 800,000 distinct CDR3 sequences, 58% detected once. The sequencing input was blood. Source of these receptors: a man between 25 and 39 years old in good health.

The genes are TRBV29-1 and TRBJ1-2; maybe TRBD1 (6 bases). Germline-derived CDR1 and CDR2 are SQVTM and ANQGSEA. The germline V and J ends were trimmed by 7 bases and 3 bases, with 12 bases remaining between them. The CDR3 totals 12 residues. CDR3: CSAPRGDYGYTF. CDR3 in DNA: TGCAGCGCCCCAAGGGGGGACTATGGCTACACCTTC.

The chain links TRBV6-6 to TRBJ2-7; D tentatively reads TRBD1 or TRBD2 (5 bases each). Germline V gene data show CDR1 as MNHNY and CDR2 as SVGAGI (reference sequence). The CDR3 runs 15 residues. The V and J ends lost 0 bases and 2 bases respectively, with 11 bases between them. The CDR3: CASSYSGTEAYEQYF. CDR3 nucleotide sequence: TGTGCCAGCAGTTACTCCGGGACGGAAGCCTACGAGCAGTACTTC.

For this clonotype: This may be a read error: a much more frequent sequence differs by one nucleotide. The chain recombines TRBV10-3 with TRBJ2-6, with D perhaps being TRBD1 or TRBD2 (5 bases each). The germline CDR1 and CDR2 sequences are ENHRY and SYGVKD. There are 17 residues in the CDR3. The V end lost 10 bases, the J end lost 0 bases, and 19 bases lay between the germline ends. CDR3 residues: CATLRDGVLSGANVLTF. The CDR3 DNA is TGTGCCACCCTGAGGGACGGGGTTCTCTCTGGGGCCAACGTCCTGACTTTC.

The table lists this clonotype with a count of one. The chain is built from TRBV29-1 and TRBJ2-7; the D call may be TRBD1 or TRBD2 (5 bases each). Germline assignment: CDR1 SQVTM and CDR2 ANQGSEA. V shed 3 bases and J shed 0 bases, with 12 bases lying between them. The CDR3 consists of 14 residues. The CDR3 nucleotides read TGCAGCGTTGATCGAGGGGCCGGCTCCTACGAGCAGTACTTC. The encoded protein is CSVDRGAGSYEQYF.

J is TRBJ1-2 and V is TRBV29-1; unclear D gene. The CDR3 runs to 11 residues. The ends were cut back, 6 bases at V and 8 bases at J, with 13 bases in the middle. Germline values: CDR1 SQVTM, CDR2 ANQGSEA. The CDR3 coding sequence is TGCAGCGTCCCCGGGTCCCTAGGCTACACCTTC. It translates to CSVPGSLGYTF.

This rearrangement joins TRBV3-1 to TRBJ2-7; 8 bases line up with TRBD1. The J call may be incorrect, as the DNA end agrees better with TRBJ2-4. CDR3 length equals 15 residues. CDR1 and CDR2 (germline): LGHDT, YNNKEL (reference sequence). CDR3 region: CASSQDGQGLNIQYF. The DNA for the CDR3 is TGTGCCAGCAGCCAAGACGGACAGGGCCTAAACATTCAGTACTTC.

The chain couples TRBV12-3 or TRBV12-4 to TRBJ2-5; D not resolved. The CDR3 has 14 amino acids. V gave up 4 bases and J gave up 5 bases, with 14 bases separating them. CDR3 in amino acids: CASSSGLTRETQYF. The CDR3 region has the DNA TGTGCCAGCAGTTCCGGATTAACGAGGGAGACCCAGTACTTC.

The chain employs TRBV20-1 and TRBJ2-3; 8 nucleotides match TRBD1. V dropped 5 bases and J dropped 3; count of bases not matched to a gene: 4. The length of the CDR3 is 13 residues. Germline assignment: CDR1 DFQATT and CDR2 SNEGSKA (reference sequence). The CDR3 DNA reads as TGCAGTGCTGGACAGGGTGGAACAGATACGCAGTATTTT. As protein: CSAGQGGTDTQYF.

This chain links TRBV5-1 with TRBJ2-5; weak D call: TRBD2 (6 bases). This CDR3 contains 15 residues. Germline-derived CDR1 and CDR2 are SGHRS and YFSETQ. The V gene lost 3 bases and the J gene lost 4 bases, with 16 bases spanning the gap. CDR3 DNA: TGCGCCAGCAGCTCCCTTGGGGGGAGATTAGAGACCCAGTACTTC. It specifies CASSSLGGRLETQYF.

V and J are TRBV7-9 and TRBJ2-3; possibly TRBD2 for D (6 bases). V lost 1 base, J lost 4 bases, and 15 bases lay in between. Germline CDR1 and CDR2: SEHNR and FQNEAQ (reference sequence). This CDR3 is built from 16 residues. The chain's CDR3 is CASSLGSGTPADTQYF. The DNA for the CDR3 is TGTGCCAGCAGCTTAGGCTCCGGGACTCCTGCAGATACGCAGTATTTT. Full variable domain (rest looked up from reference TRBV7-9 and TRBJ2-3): DTGVSQNPRHKITKRGQNVTFRCDPISEHNRLYWYRQTLGQGPEFLTYFQNEAQLEKSRLLSDRFSAERPKGSFSTLEIQRTEQGDSAMYLCASSLGSGTPADTQYFGPGTRLTVL.

The CDR3 loop is CASSLGGAQGEQYF. CDR3 nucleotides: TGTGCCAGCAGTTTAGGGGGGGCGCAGGGCGAGCAGTACTTC. V gene TRBV27 combines with J gene TRBJ2-7; D possibly corresponds to TRBD2 (7 bases). Between the trimmed V and J ends, which lost 2 bases and 6 bases, there was a span of 14 bases. The CDR3 totals 14 residues. Germline assignment: CDR1 MNHEY and CDR2 SMNVEV (reference sequence).

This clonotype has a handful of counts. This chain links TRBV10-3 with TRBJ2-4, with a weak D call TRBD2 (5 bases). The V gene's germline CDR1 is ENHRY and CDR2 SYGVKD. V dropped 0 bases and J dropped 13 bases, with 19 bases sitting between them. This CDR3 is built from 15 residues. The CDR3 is CAISESRIFSGEQYF. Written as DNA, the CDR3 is TGTGCCATCAGTGAGTCGCGGATATTTTCCGGGGAGCAGTACTTC.

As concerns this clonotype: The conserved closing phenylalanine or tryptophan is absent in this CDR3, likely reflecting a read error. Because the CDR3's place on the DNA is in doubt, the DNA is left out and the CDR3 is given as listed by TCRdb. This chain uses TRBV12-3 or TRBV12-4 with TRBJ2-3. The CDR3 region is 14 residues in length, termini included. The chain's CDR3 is CASSFRVAADTEYS.

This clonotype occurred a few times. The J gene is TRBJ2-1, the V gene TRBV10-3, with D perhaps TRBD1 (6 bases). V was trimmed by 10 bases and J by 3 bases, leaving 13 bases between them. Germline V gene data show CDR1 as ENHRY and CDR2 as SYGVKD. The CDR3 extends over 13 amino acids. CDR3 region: CATTGPLYNEQFF. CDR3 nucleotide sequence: TGTGCCACCACAGGGCCTCTCTACAATGAGCAGTTCTTC.

In DNA, the CDR3 is TGTGCCAGCAGCTTACGCGGACATAGCACAGATACGCAGTATTTT. As protein: CASSLRGHSTDTQYF. The chain recombines TRBV13 with TRBJ2-3, with a tentative D call TRBD1 (5 bases). Per germline, CDR1 PRHDT and CDR2 FYEKMQ (reference sequence). The CDR3 length is 15 residues. The V end was cut by 2 bases, the J end by 0 bases, with 9 bases between.

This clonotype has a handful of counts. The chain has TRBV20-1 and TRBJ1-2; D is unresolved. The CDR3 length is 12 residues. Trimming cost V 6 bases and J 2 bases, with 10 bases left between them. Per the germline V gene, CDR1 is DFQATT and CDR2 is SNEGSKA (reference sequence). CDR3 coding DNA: TGCAGTGCCCCGACCGTAAACTATGGCTACACCTTC. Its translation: CSAPTVNYGYTF.

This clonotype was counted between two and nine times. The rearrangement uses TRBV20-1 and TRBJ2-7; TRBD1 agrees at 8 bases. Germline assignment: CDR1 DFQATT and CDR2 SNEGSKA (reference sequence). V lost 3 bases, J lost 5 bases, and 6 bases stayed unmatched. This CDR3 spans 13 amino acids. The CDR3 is CSARTDRGNEQYF. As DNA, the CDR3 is TGCAGTGCTAGGACTGACAGGGGCAACGAGCAGTACTTC.

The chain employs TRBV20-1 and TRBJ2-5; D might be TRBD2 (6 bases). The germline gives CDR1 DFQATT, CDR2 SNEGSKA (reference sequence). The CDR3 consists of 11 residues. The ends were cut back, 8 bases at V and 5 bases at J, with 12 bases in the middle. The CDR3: CSTTRGETQYF. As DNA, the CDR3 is TGCAGTACTACCCGGGGGGAGACCCAGTACTTC.

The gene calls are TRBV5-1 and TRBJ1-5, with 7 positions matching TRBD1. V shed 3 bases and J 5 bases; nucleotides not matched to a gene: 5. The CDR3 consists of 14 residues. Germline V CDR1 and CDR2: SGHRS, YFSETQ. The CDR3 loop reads CASSSGGEHQPQHF. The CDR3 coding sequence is TGCGCCAGCAGCTCAGGGGGGGAGCATCAGCCCCAGCATTTT.

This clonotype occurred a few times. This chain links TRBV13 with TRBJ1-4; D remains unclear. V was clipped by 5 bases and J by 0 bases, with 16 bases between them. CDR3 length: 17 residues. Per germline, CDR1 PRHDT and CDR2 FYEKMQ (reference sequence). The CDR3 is CASSASLGLATNEKLFF. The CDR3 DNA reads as TGTGCCAGCAGCGCCTCCTTGGGTCTTGCAACTAATGAAAAACTGTTTTTT.

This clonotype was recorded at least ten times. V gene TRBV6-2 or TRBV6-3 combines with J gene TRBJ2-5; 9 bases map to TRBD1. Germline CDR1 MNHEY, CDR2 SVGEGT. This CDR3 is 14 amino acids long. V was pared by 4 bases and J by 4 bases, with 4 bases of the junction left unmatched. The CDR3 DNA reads TGTGCCAGCAGTTCCGGGACAGGGAGAGAGACCCAGTACTTC. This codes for CASSSGTGRETQYF.

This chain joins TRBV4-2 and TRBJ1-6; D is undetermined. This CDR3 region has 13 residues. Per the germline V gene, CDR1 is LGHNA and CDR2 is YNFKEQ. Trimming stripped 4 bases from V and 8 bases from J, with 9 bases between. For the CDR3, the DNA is TGTGCCAGCAGCCCTGGAAGACATTCACCCCTCCACTTT. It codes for CASSPGRHSPLHF.

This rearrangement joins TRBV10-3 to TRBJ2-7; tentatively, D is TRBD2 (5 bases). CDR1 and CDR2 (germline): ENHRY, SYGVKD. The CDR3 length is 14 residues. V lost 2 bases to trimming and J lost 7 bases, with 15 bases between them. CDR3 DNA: TGTGCCATCAGTGAGGGCAGGACTTACAATGAGCAGTACTTC. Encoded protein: CAISEGRTYNEQYF.

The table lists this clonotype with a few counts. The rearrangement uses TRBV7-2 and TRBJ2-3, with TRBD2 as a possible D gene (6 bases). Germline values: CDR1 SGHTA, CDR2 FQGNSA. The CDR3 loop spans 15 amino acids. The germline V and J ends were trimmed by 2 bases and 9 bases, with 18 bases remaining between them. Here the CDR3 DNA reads TGTGCCAGCAGCTTAATGGTCCCACCTAGCGAAACGCAGTATTTT. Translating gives CASSLMVPPSETQYF.

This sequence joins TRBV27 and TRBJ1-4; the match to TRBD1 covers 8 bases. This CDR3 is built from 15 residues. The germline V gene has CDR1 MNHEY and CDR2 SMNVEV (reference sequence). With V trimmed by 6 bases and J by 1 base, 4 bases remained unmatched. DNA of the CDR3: TGTGCCAGCAGAGGCAGGGGGCTAACTAATGAAAAACTGTTTTTT. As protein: CASRGRGLTNEKLFF.

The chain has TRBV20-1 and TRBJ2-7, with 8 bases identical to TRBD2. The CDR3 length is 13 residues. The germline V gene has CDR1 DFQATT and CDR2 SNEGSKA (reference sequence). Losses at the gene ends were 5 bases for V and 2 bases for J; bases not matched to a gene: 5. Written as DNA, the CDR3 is TGCAGTGCTTGGCGGGAGGAAACCTACGAGCAGTACTTC. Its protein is CSAWREETYEQYF.

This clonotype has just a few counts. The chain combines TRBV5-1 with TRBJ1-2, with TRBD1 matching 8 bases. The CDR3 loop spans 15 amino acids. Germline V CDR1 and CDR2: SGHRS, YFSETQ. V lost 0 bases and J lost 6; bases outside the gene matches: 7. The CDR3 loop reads CASSLGQGRNHGYTF. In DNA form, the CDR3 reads TGCGCCAGCAGCTTGGGACAGGGGCGCAACCATGGCTACACCTTC.

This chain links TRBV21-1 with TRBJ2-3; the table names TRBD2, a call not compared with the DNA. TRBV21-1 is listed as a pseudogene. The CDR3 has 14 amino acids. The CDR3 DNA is TGTGCCACCGGACTAGCTGAGGACACAGATACGCAGTATTTT. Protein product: CATGLAEDTDTQYF.

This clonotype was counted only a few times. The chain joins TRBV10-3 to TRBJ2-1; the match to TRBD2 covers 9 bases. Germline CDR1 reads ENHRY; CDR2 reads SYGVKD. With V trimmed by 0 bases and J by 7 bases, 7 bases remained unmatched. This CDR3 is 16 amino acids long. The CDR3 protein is CAISESTSGEGNEQFF. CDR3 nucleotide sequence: TGTGCCATCAGTGAGTCGACTAGCGGAGAGGGGAATGAGCAGTTCTTC.